A single sample is the source of the 3 T cell receptor beta chains below, sequenced in a study of blood T cells in healthy people across ages (dated by TCRdb to the mid-2010s). Library preparation was by 5' RACE. Sequencing took place on an Illumina HiSeq 2500. A second about 7 to 12 cycle PCR used a sample-barcoded 5' primer and a J-beta primer mix. Using fastp trimming at Q25 and MiXCR clonotype assembly, TCRdb reanalyzed the public sequencing data and kept in-frame beta chains. Every distinct CDR3 protein forms one entry, paired with its most common genes and DNA. The sample yields hundreds of thousands of distinct CDR3 sequences; about 30% were counted once. The leading ten clones occupy 15% of the sample. Material: blood. Source of these receptors: a woman aged 80 or older in good health. Donor details come from another sample of the same person, matched by shared clones.

Worth noting for this clonotype: A much bigger clone sits one base away, suggesting this may be a read error. The rearrangement links TRBV3-1 to TRBJ2-7, with 11 positions matching TRBD1. CDR1 and CDR2 (germline): LGHDT, YNNKEL (reference sequence). Trimming removed 4 bases from V and 7 bases from J; junction bases left unmatched: 15. CDR3 length: 17 amino acids. CDR3 coding DNA: TGTGCCAGCAGCCTCATAATAGGGGACAGGGGGTTACGGGAGCAGTACTTC. Translated, it gives CASSLIIGDRGLREQYF.

As for this clonotype: This may stem from a read error, because a much larger clone lies one nucleotide away. J is TRBJ1-2 and V is TRBV27; D is undetermined. This CDR3 is 15 amino acids long. The germline V gene encodes CDR1 MNHEY and CDR2 SMNVEV (reference sequence). The CDR3 spells CVSSAAASFGYGYTF. CDR3 nucleotides: TGTGTCAGCAGTGCAGCGGCTTCTTTTGGATATGGCTACACCTTC.

The chain has TRBV3-1 and TRBJ2-5, with a possible D match to TRBD1 (6 bases). The CDR3 is made up of 15 amino acids. Germline V lookup: CDR1 LGHDT, CDR2 YNNKEL (reference sequence). V lost 4 bases to trimming and J lost 11 bases, with 23 bases between them. The CDR3 bases are TGTGCCAGCAGCCCTTTTCAGACAGGATTGGGGGAGCAGTACTTC. This codes for CASSPFQTGLGEQYF.